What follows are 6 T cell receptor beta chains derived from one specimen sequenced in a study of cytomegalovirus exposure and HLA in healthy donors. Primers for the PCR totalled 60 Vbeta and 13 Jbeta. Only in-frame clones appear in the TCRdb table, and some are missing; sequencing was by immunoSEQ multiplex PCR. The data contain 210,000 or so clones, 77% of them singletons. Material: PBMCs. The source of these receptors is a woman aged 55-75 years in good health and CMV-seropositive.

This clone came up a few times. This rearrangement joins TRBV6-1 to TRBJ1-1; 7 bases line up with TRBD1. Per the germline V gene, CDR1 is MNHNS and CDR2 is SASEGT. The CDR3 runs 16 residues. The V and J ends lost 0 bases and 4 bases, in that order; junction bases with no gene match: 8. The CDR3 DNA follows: TGTGCCAGCAGTGAAGCGAAGTCTCAGGGGGTCACTGAAGCTTTCTTT. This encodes CASSEAKSQGVTEAFF.

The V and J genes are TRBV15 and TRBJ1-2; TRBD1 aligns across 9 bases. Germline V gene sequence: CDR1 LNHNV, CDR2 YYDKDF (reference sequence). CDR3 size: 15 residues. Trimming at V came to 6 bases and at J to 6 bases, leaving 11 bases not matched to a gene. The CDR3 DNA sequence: TGTGCCACCAGGGGAGTTAGGGACAGGGCTAATGGCTACACCTTC. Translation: CATRGVRDRANGYTF.

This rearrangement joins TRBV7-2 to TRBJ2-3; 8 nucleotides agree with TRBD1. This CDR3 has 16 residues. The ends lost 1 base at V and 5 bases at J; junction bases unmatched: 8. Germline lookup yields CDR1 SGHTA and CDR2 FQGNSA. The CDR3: CASSLVAQGAGDTQYF. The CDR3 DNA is TGTGCCAGCAGCTTAGTCGCCCAGGGGGCAGGAGATACGCAGTATTTT.

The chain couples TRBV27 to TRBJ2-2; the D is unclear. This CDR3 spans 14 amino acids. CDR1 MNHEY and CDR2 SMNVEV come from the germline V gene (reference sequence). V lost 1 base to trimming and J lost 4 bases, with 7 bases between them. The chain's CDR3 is CASSLFQVTGELFF. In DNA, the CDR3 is TGTGCCAGCAGTTTATTTCAGGTCACCGGGGAGCTGTTTTTT.

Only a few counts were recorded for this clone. Here the CDR3 DNA reads TGTGCCAGCAGTATTGCGACAGCCAACTCTGGAAACACCATATATTTT. It is translated as CASSIATANSGNTIYF. The chain combines TRBV6-6 with TRBJ1-3; perhaps TRBD1 as D (5 bases). V lost 5 bases, J lost 0 bases, and 14 bases lay in between. Germline-derived CDR1 and CDR2 are MNHNY and SVGAGI (reference sequence). The CDR3 totals 16 residues.

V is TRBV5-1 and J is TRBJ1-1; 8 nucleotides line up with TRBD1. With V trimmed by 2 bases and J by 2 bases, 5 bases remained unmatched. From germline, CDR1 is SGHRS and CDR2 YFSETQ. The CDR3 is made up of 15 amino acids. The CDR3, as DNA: TGCGCCAGCAGCTTACAGGGGGGCGAAAACACTGAAGCTTTCTTT. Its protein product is CASSLQGGENTEAFF.